Following are 22 T cell receptor beta chains from one sample sequenced in a study of blood T cell repertoires in COVID-19. Data came from immunoSEQ multiplex PCR; TCRdb stores just in-frame clones and leaves some out. The sample records 250,000 to 350,000 clones, roughly nine tenths being singletons. The sample comprised peripheral blood. These receptors came from a woman in her 30s with COVID-19, enrolled during active disease.

The chain recombines TRBV5-1 with TRBJ1-6; 8 bases agree with TRBD1. Germline CDR1 SGHRS, CDR2 YFSETQ. The length of the CDR3 is 15 residues. The trim removed 4 bases at V and 14 bases at J, leaving 14 bases unmatched. CDR3 sequence reads: CASSTSEDRGHTLHF. The CDR3 DNA sequence: TGCGCCAGCAGCACTTCGGAAGACAGGGGACATACCCTCCACTTT.

The gene calls are TRBV19 and TRBJ1-4; possible D gene TRBD1, 5 bases. The CDR3 has 16 residues. Germline CDR1 LNHDA, CDR2 SQIVND (reference sequence). V lost 4 bases to trimming and J lost 4 bases, with 16 bases between them. The CDR3 DNA sequence: TGTGCCAGTAGTAGAGCCAGGGAAGGCGGTAATGAAAAACTGTTTTTT. This translates into CASSRAREGGNEKLFF.

The V gene is TRBV30, the J gene TRBJ1-1, with D unresolved. V lost 0 bases and J lost 5, with 16 bases in between. The CDR3 runs 15 residues. Germline CDR1 and CDR2: GTSNPN and SVGIG (reference sequence). This CDR3 is CAWSVPTVGRTEAFF. CDR3 in DNA: TGTGCCTGGAGTGTACCCACCGTGGGCAGAACTGAAGCTTTCTTT.

This chain links TRBV19 with TRBJ2-5; D may be TRBD1 (5 bases). Trimming pared 7 bases from V and 5 bases from J, leaving 14 bases between. CDR3 length equals 13 residues. CDR1 and CDR2 from the germline V gene are LNHDA and SQIVND (reference sequence). The CDR3 sequence: CASNPRDSETQYF. CDR3 DNA sequence: TGTGCCAGTAACCCCAGGGATAGCGAGACCCAGTACTTC.

For this clone: A junction boundary mismatches the germline segment, possibly from a read error. The genes are TRBV11-2 and TRBJ2-7, with 10 positions matching TRBD2. CDR1 and CDR2 (germline): SGHAT, FQNNGV. This CDR3 comprises 16 residues. The CDR3 sequence is CANSLVSLAGKTEQYF. CDR3 sequence (DNA): TGTGCCAACAGCTTAGTATCACTAGCGGGAAAAACCGAGCAGTACTTC.

The chain combines TRBV4-1 with TRBJ1-2, with D perhaps matching TRBD1 (6 bases). Trimming took off 4 bases at V and 1 base at J, with 19 bases between the two ends. The CDR3 length is 17 residues. In germline, CDR1 is MGHRA, CDR2 YSYEKL. Written as DNA, the CDR3 is TGCGCCAGCAGCCGATCCTCAGGGGAAATGGTTAACTATGGCTACACCTTC. Residues: CASSRSSGEMVNYGYTF.

The CDR3 protein is CAASSQGRENTEAFF. The DNA for the CDR3 is TGTGCCGCCAGTAGTCAGGGCAGGGAGAACACTGAAGCTTTCTTT. The chain is built from TRBV19 and TRBJ1-1, with D perhaps matching TRBD1 (5 bases). With 11 bases removed from V and 1 base from J, the gap between germline ends came to 20 bases. CDR1 is LNHDA and CDR2 is SQIVND in the germline V gene (reference sequence). The CDR3 contains 15 residues.

The chain links TRBV28 to TRBJ1-2; D is perhaps TRBD1 (6 bases). CDR1 is MDHEN, CDR2 SYDVKM, per germline. Deletions cut 3 bases from V and 3 bases from J, with 14 bases between. The CDR3 contains 15 residues. The CDR3 nucleotides are TGTGCCAGCAGTTTGCTCCAGGGGTTCTACTATGGCTACACCTTC. It specifies CASSLLQGFYYGYTF.

The chain combines TRBV28 with TRBJ1-2, with D possibly TRBD1 on 6 matching bases. The CDR3 totals 12 residues. Germline CDR1 MDHEN, CDR2 SYDVKM. Trimming took off 10 bases at V and 1 base at J, with 10 bases between the two ends. Here the CDR3 DNA reads TGTGCCACCACACAGGGTAACTATGGCTACACCTTC. It yields the protein CATTQGNYGYTF.

The chain uses TRBV4-1 and TRBJ2-2; TRBD2 agrees at 9 bases. Germline V lookup: CDR1 MGHRA, CDR2 YSYEKL. With V trimmed by 3 bases and J by 6 bases, 2 bases remained unmatched. This CDR3 has 14 residues. The CDR3 DNA reads as TGCGCCAGCAGCCAGCTAGCGGGATCCGGGGAGCTGTTTTTT. Residues: CASSQLAGSGELFF.

This chain connects TRBV30 to TRBJ1-5; 7 nucleotides line up with TRBD1. Germline lookup yields CDR1 GTSNPN and CDR2 SVGIG (reference sequence). CDR3 length: 14 amino acids. Trimming at V came to 8 bases and at J to 2 bases, leaving 9 bases not matched to a gene. The CDR3 region is CASQPGGGNQPQHF. The CDR3 DNA follows: TGTGCCAGCCAGCCAGGGGGAGGCAATCAGCCCCAGCATTTT.

This chain joins TRBV11-2 and TRBJ1-2; possible D gene TRBD1, 5 bases. The CDR3 extends over 13 amino acids. Trimming left V 3 bases short and J 2 bases short, with 7 bases between. Germline CDR1 and CDR2: SGHAT and FQNNGV. The CDR3 bases are TGTGCCAGCAGCTTGGGACTGAACTATGGCTACACCTTC. This translates into CASSLGLNYGYTF.

This clone has just one count. V gene TRBV30 combines with J gene TRBJ2-7, with 8 bases matching TRBD1. Per germline, CDR1 GTSNPN and CDR2 SVGIG (reference sequence). V dropped 0 bases and J dropped 6; count of bases not matched to a gene: 10. The CDR3 runs 15 residues. As DNA, the CDR3 is TGTGCCTGGAGTGTTCTGGGGTCAGGGGGCGTCGAGCAGTACTTC. Its translation: CAWSVLGSGGVEQYF. The full variable domain, in which reference TRBV30 and TRBJ2-7 provide the parts outside the CDR3, is SQTIHQWPATLVQPVGSPLSLECTVEGTSNPNLYWYRQAAGRGLQLLFYSVGIGQISSEVPQNLSASRPQDRQFILSSKKLLLSDSGFYLCAWSVLGSGGVEQYFGPGTRLTVT.

The V call is TRBV15, the J call TRBJ2-7; 7 bases agree with TRBD1. Losses at the gene ends were 8 bases for V and 2 bases for J; bases not matched to a gene: 3. The CDR3 runs to 12 residues. Germline V lookup: CDR1 LNHNV, CDR2 YYDKDF (reference sequence). The CDR3 coding sequence is TGTGCCACCTCGACAGGGCCCTACGAGCAGTACTTC. It specifies CATSTGPYEQYF.

The chain employs TRBV9 and TRBJ2-1; D is possibly TRBD2 (7 bases). The CDR3 has 17 amino acids. V was trimmed by 5 bases and J by 2 bases, leaving 20 bases between them. CDR1 is SGDLS and CDR2 is YYNGEE in the germline V gene. The CDR3 sequence is CASSLKGGGSTYNEQFF. CDR3 nucleotide sequence: TGTGCCAGCAGTCTCAAGGGGGGCGGGAGTACCTACAATGAGCAGTTCTTC.

This clone was counted a single time. The chain couples TRBV6-5 to TRBJ2-4; D is perhaps TRBD2 (5 bases). This CDR3 contains 13 residues. Germline CDR1 and CDR2: MNHEY and SVGAGI. The V gene lost 8 bases and the J gene lost 5 bases, with 13 bases spanning the gap. CDR3 residues: CASRPSGENIQYF. CDR3 coding DNA: TGTGCCAGCCGGCCCTCCGGGGAAAACATTCAGTACTTC.

The rearrangement joins TRBV28 to TRBJ2-3; 7 bases line up with TRBD1. V trimming: 4 bases; J trimming: 2 bases; junction bases outside the gene matches: 6. The CDR3 contains 15 residues. Germline V gene lookup returns CDR1 MDHEN and CDR2 SYDVKM. The CDR3 DNA sequence: TGTGCCAGCAGTTCGCAGGGGACAGTCACAGATACGCAGTATTTT. Amino acid sequence: CASSSQGTVTDTQYF.

This chain's CDR3 is CASSWLAGNTDTQYF. In DNA, the CDR3 is TGTGCCAGCAGCTGGCTAGCGGGAAACACAGATACGCAGTATTTT. The chain carries TRBV11-2 and TRBJ2-3, with 9 bases identical to TRBD2. V lost 4 bases, J lost 2 bases, and 4 bases stayed unmatched. The length of the CDR3 is 15 residues. Germline V gives CDR1 SGHAT, CDR2 FQNNGV.

The rearrangement links TRBV5-1 to TRBJ2-1; the D is unclear. Germline CDR1 reads SGHRS; CDR2 reads YFSETQ. The length of the CDR3 is 15 residues. The germline V and J ends were trimmed by 4 bases and 0 bases, with 11 bases remaining between them. CDR3 protein: CASSTSASSYNEQFF. CDR3 bases: TGCGCCAGCAGCACCAGTGCTTCCTCCTACAATGAGCAGTTCTTC.

The chain is built from TRBV14 and TRBJ1-1, with TRBD1 as a possible D gene (6 bases). V shed 5 bases and J shed 3 bases, with 16 bases lying between them. The CDR3 has 15 amino acids. Germline V CDR1 and CDR2: SGHDN, FVKESK. The CDR3 DNA follows: TGTGCCAGCAGCGCACCCGGGACACCTTACACTGAAGCTTTCTTT. Translating it yields CASSAPGTPYTEAFF.

The J gene is TRBJ1-2, the V gene TRBV4-2, with D hard to call. Germline-derived CDR1 and CDR2 are LGHNA and YNFKEQ. The CDR3 length is 15 residues. V dropped 1 base and J dropped 3 bases, with 12 bases sitting between them. CDR3 protein: CASSQVSESYYGYTF. For the CDR3, the DNA is TGTGCCAGCAGCCAAGTGAGCGAAAGTTACTATGGCTACACCTTC.

CDR3 protein: CASSFEGNTEAFF. The CDR3 DNA follows: TGTGCCAGCAGTTTTGAGGGAAACACTGAAGCTTTCTTT. V and J are TRBV12-3 or TRBV12-4 and TRBJ1-1; D uncertain. V dropped 3 bases and J dropped 2 bases, with 7 bases sitting between them. This CDR3 is 13 amino acids long.